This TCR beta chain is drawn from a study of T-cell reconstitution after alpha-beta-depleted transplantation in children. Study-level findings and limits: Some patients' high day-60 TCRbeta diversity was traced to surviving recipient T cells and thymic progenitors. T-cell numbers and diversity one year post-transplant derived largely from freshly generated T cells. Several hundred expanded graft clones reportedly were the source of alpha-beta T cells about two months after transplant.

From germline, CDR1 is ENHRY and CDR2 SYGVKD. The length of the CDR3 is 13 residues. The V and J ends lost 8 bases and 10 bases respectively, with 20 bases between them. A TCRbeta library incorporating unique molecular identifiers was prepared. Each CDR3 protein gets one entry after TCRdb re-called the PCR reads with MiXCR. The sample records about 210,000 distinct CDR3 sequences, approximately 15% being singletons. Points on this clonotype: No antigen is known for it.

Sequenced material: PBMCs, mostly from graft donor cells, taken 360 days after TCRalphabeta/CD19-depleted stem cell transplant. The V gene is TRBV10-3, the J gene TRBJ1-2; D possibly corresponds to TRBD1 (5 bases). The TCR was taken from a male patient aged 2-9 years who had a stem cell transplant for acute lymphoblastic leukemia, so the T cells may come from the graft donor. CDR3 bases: TGTGCCATCTCTGTTGAGGAGGGGACGGTCTACACCTTC. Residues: CAISVEEGTVYTF.